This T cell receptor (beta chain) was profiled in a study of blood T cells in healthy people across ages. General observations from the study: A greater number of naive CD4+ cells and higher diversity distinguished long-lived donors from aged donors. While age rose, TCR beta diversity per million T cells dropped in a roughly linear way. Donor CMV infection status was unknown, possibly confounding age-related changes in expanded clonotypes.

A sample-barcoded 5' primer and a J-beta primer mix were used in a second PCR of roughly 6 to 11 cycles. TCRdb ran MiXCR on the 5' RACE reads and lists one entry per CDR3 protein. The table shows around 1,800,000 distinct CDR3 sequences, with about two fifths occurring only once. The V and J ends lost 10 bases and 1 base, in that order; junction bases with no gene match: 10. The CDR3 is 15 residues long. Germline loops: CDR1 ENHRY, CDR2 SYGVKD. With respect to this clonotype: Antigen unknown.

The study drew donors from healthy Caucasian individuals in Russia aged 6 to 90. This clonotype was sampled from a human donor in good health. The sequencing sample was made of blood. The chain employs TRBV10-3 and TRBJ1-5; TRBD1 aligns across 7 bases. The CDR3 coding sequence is TGTGCCACCGGAATCACAGGGGAAAGCAATCAGCCCCAGCATTTT. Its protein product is CATGITGESNQPQHF.